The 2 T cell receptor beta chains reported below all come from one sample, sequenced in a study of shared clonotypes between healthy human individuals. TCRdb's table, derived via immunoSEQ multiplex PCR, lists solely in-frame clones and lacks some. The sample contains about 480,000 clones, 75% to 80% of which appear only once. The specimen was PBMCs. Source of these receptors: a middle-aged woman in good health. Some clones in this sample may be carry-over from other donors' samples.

DNA for the CDR3: TGTGCCAGCAGTTCCCTCTTTTTTAGCGGGAGGGCCGACAATGAGCAGTTCTTC. This encodes CASSSLFFSGRADNEQFF. The V call is TRBV27, the J call TRBJ2-1; 11 bases match TRBD2. The CDR3 sequence is 18 residues long. Looked up from germline, CDR1 is MNHEY and CDR2 is SMNVEV (reference sequence). J gave up 5 bases and V 4 bases, and 13 bases lay outside the gene matches.

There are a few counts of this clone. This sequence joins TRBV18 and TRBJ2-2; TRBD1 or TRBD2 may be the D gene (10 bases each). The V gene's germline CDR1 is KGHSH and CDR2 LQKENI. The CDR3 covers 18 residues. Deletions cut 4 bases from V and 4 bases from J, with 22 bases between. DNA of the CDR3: TGTGCCAGCTCACGACAGGGGGCAGGACTAGCGGCCACCGGGGAGCTGTTTTTT. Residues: CASSRQGAGLAATGELFF.